This T cell receptor beta chain stems from a study of PD-L1 blockade in urothelial cancer. Overall study: In the mid-2010s, patients got going on atezolizumab, taking 1,200 mg intravenously every 3 weeks. T cells numbered a median of approximately 130,000 in the blood samples.

The CDR3 length is 16 residues. Germline V gene lookup returns CDR1 SEHNR and CDR2 FQNEAQ (reference sequence). V lost 1 base, J lost 4 bases, and 10 bases stayed unmatched. TCRdb's copy holds only in-frame clones and misses some; the assay was immunoSEQ multiplex PCR. The profile shows under 40,000 clones, around 83% of them singletons. The chain links TRBV7-9 to TRBJ2-7, with 7 nucleotides matching TRBD1. Specimen: PBMCs, collected around atezolizumab (anti-PD-L1) treatment. The sequence derives from a man aged 60 to 69 with urothelial cancer. CDR3 region: CASSLVTGQGDYEQYF. CDR3 nucleotides: TGTGCCAGCAGCTTAGTAACGGGGCAGGGGGATTACGAGCAGTACTTC.